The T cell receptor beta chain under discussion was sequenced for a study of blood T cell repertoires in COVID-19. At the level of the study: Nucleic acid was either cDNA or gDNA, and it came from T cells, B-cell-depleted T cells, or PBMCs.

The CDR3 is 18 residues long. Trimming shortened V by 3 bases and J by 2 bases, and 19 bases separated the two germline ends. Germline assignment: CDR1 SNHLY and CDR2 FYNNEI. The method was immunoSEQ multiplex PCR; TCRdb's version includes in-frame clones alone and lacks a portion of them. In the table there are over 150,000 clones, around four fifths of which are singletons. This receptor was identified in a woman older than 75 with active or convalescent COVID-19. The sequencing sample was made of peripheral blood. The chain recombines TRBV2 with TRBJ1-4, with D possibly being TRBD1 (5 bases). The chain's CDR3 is CASSDRVLLGRTNEKLFF. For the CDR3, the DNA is TGTGCCAGCAGTGACAGGGTATTACTTGGTAGGACTAATGAAAAACTGTTTTTT.